The clone carrying this T cell receptor beta chain appeared many times. TCRdb re-called the RACE reads with MiXCR, one entry per CDR3 protein. In the table there are tens of thousands of distinct CDR3 sequences, almost 6% of which are singletons. The time point here: patch test 3, about 24 weeks after DPC sensitization. Specified treatment: therapeutic diphenylcyclopropenone sensitization with weekly scalp DPC. The entry originates in a study of human T cells and chemical hapten exposure. Germline V gives CDR1 MRHNA, CDR2 SNTAGT. This CDR3 has 14 residues. Trimming took 3 bases from V and 12 from J, leaving 20 bases between them.

The chain is built from TRBV6-4 and TRBJ1-1; D not resolved. Sample: whole blood, taken in connection with sensitization to the hapten diphenylcyclopropenone (DPC). This TCR came from a young man with alopecia areata. Some clones in this sample may be carry-over from other donors' samples. CDR3 loop: CASSEVDGSGVTFF. The CDR3 DNA sequence: TGTGCCAGCAGTGAGGTGGATGGCTCCGGGGTCACTTTCTTT.